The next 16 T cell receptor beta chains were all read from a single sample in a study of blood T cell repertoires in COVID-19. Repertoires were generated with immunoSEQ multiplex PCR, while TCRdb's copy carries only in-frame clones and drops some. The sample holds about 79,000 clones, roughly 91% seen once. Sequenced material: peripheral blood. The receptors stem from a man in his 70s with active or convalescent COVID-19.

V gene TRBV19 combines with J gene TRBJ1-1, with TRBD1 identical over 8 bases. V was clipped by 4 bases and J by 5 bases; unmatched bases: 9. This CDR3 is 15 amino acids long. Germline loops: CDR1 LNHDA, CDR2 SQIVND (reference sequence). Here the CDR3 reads CASSSWGRGPTEAFF. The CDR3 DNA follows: TGTGCCAGTAGTAGCTGGGGCAGGGGGCCTACTGAAGCTTTCTTT.

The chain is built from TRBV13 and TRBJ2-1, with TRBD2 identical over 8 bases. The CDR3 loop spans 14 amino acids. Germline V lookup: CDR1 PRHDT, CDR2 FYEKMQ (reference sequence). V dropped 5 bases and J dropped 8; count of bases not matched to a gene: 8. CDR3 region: CASSLRGTSDEQFF. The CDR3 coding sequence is TGTGCCAGCAGCCTGAGGGGGACTAGTGATGAGCAGTTCTTC.

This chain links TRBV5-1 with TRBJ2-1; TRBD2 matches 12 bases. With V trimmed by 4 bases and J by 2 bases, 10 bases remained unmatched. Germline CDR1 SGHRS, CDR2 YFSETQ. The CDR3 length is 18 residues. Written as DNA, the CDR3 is TGCGCCAGCAGCGGCGGGACTAGCGGGTCCATAGCCTACAATGAGCAGTTCTTC. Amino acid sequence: CASSGGTSGSIAYNEQFF. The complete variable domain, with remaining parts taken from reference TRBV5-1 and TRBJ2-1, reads KAGVTQTPRYLIKTRGQQVTLSCSPISGHRSVSWYQQTPGQGLQFLFEYFSETQRNKGNFPGRFSGRQFSNSRSEMNVSTLELGDSALYLCASSGGTSGSIAYNEQFFGPGTRLTVL.

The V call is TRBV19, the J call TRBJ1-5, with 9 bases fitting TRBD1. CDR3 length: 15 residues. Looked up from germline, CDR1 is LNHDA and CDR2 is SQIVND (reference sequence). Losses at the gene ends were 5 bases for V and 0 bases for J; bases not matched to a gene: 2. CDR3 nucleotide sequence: TGTGCCAGTAGTGACAGGGGGTATAGCAATCAGCCCCAGCATTTT. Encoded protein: CASSDRGYSNQPQHF.

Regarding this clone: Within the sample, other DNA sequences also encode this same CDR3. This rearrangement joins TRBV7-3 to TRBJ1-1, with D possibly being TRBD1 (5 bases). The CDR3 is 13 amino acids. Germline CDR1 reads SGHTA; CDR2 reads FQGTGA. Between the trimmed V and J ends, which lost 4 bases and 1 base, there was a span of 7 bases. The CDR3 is CASSSDRNTEAFF. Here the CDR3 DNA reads TGTGCCAGCAGCTCAGACAGGAACACTGAAGCTTTCTTT.

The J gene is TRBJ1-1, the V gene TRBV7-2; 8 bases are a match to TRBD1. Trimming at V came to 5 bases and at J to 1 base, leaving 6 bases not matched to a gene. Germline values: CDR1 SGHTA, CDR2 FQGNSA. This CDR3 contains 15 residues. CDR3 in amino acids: CASSLGGTGNTEAFF. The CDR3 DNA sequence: TGTGCCAGCAGCCTGGGGGGGACAGGGAACACTGAAGCTTTCTTT.

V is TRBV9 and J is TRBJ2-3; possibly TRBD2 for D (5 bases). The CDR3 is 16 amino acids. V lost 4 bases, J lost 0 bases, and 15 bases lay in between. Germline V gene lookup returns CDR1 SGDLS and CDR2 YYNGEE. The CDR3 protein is CASSRSGAGSTDTQYF. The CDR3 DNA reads TGTGCCAGCAGCCGAAGCGGTGCCGGTAGCACAGATACGCAGTATTTT.

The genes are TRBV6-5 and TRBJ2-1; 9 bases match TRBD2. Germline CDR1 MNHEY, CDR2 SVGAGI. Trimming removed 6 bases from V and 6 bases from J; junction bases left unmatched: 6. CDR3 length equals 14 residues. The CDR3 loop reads CASRSVAGANEQFF. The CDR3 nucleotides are TGTGCCAGCAGATCGGTAGCGGGAGCCAATGAGCAGTTCTTC.

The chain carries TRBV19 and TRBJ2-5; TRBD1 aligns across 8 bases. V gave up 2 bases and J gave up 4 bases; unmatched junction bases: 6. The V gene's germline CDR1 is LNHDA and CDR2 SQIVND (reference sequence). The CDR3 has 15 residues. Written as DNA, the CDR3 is TGTGCCAGTAGTATATTTTCAGGGGGCGCAGAGACCCAGTACTTC. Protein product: CASSIFSGGAETQYF.

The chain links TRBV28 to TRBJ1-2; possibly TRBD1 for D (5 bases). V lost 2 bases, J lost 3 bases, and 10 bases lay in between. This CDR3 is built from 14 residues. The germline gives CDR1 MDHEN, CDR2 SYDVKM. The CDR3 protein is CASSLQGAYYGYTF. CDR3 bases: TGTGCCAGCAGTTTACAGGGTGCCTACTATGGCTACACCTTC.

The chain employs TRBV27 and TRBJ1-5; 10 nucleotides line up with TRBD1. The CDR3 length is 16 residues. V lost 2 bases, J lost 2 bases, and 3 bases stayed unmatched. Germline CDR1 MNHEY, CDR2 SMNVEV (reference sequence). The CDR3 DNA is TGTGCCAGCAGTTTAAGCGGACAGGGGGGCAATCAGCCCCAGCATTTT. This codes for CASSLSGQGGNQPQHF.

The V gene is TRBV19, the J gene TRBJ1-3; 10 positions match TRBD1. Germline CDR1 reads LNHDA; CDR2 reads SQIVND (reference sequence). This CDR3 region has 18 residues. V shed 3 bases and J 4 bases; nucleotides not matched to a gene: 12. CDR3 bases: TGTGCCAGTAGTATTGACAGACCCGGGACAGGGGCCGGAAACACCATATATTTT. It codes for CASSIDRPGTGAGNTIYF.

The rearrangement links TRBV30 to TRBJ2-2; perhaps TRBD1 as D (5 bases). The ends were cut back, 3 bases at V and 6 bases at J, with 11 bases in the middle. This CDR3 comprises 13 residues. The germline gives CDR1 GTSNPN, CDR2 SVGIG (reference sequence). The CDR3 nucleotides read TGTGCCTGGAGAGCCCTAGGGGCCGGGGAGCTGTTTTTT. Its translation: CAWRALGAGELFF.

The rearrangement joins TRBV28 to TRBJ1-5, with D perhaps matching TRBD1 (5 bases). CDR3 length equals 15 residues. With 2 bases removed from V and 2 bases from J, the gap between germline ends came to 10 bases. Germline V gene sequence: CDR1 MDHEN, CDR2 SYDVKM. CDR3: CASSLVGAGNQPQHF. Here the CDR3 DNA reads TGTGCCAGCAGTTTAGTAGGGGCGGGCAATCAGCCCCAGCATTTT. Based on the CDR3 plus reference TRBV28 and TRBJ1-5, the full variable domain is DVKVTQSSRYLVKRTGEKVFLECVQDMDHENMFWYRQDPGLGLRLIYFSYDVKMKEKGDIPEGYSVSREKKERFSLILESASTNQTSMYLCASSLVGAGNQPQHFGDGTRLSIL.

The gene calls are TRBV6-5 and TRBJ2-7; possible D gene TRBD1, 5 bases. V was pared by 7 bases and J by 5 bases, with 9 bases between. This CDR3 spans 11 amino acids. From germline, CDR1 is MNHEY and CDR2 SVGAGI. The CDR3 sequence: CASTQGNEQYF. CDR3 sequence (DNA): TGTGCCAGCACCCAGGGTAACGAGCAGTACTTC.

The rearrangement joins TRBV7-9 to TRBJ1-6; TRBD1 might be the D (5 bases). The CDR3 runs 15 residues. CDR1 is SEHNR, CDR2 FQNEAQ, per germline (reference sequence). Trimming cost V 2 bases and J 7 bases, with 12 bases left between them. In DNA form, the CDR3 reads TGTGCCAGCAGCTTACAAGGGGCGATAAATTCACCCCTCCACTTT. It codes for CASSLQGAINSPLHF.